This T cell receptor (beta chain) came from a study of blood T cell repertoires in COVID-19. Turning to the study itself: Sites in the United States, Italy and Spain provided acute and convalescent COVID-19 samples. Nucleic acid was either cDNA or gDNA, and it came from T cells, B-cell-depleted T cells, or PBMCs.

Germline values: CDR1 SNHLY, CDR2 FYNNEI. The CDR3 contains 17 residues. Trimming cost V 5 bases and J 0 bases; bases outside gene matches: 7. Original methodology: Cell counts per sample came from amplifying reference gene primers. Measured with immunoSEQ multiplex PCR; TCRdb has only the in-frame clones, and not every one. V and J calls and clone size are given by that table; D and trimming were obtained from the DNA. The sample records more than 90,000 clones, 82% being singletons. This chain links TRBV2 with TRBJ2-6; 7 positions match TRBD1. This receptor was taken from a man older than 75 with acute or convalescent COVID-19. The sample comprised peripheral blood. The CDR3 DNA sequence: TGTGCCAGCAGTCCTCGGACAGGCGGCTCTGGGGCCAACGTCCTGACTTTC. It translates to CASSPRTGGSGANVLTF.